This passage covers 22 T cell receptor beta chains from one sample sequenced in a study of OX40 agonist ivuxolimab in advanced cancers. Profiling relied on immunoSEQ multiplex PCR, and the TCRdb table lists in-frame clones only, not all of them. The sample lists 70,000 or so clones; 92% were seen once. The material was CD4+ or CD8+ T cells sorted from blood, obtained in a trial of the OX40 agonist ivuxolimab. The receptors originated from an adult with an advanced solid tumor such as melanoma, head and neck, liver or kidney cancer.

CDR3 region: CASSLTGGANYEQYF. CDR3 DNA: TGTGCCAGCAGCTTGACAGGGGGCGCAAACTACGAGCAGTACTTC. The rearrangement links TRBV6-1 to TRBJ2-7; 10 positions agree with TRBD1. V dropped 6 bases and J dropped 3; count of bases not matched to a gene: 8. In germline, CDR1 is MNHNS, CDR2 SASEGT. This CDR3 contains 15 residues.

V is TRBV19 and J is TRBJ2-3, with 8 bases aligning to TRBD2. The length of the CDR3 is 14 residues. The V segment lost 9 bases and the J segment 6 bases; nucleotides outside the gene matches: 11. Germline values: CDR1 LNHDA, CDR2 SQIVND (reference sequence). This CDR3 is CASRGGWESDTQYF. CDR3 sequence (DNA): TGTGCCAGCCGCGGGGGGTGGGAATCGGATACGCAGTATTTT. The complete variable domain, with remaining parts taken from reference TRBV19 and TRBJ2-3, reads DGGITQSPKYLFRKEGQNVTLSCEQNLNHDAMYWYRQDPGQGLRLIYYSQIVNDFQKGDIAEGYSVSREKKESFPLTVTSAQKNPTAFYLCASRGGWESDTQYFGPGTRLTVL.

This chain uses TRBV5-6 with TRBJ1-4; D remains unclear. Germline V gene lookup returns CDR1 SGHDT and CDR2 YYEEEE. The CDR3 is 16 amino acids. The germline V and J ends were trimmed by 0 bases and 2 bases, with 11 bases remaining between them. The CDR3 region is CASSLGQMETNEKLFF. The DNA for the CDR3 is TGTGCCAGCAGCTTGGGGCAAATGGAGACTAATGAAAAACTGTTTTTT.

The chain recombines TRBV10-1 with TRBJ2-1; TRBD1 is a possible D gene (6 bases). The CDR3 contains 17 residues. Trimming stripped 8 bases from V and 5 bases from J, with 25 bases between. In germline, CDR1 is WNHNN, CDR2 SYGVQD (reference sequence). CDR3 amino acids: CASSSLGLGAINNEQFF. The CDR3 DNA sequence: TGCGCCAGCTCCTCGCTCGGGTTGGGGGCGATTAACAATGAGCAGTTCTTC.

The rearrangement links TRBV4-3 to TRBJ1-1, with 7 positions matching TRBD1. Per germline, CDR1 LGHNA and CDR2 YSLEER. The junction had 13 bases not matched to a gene; V was cut back by 4 bases and J by 5 bases. CDR3 length: 16 residues. The CDR3 coding sequence is TGCGCCAGCAGCCCCCTGACAGGGACGAGGGAAACTGAAGCTTTCTTT. This translates into CASSPLTGTRETEAFF.

V and J are TRBV7-9 and TRBJ2-7; possibly TRBD2 for D (5 bases). The length of the CDR3 is 16 residues. Trimming stripped 5 bases from V and 1 base from J, with 18 bases between. CDR1 is SEHNR, CDR2 FQNEAQ, per germline (reference sequence). The CDR3 sequence: CASSHTSGSGSYEQYF. The DNA of the CDR3 is TGTGCCAGCAGCCACACGTCGGGCAGCGGATCCTACGAGCAGTACTTC.

The chain couples TRBV19 to TRBJ2-1; a possible D gene is TRBD1 (6 bases). CDR1 is LNHDA and CDR2 is SQIVND in the germline V gene (reference sequence). The CDR3 is 15 residues long. V lost 10 bases and J lost 4, with 20 bases in between. CDR3 amino acids: CATQVGATIYNEQFF. The CDR3 region has the DNA TGTGCCACCCAAGTGGGGGCTACCATATACAATGAGCAGTTCTTC.

This rearrangement joins TRBV5-6 to TRBJ2-3; D might be TRBD1 or TRBD2, each matching 5 bases. The V gene lost 4 bases and the J gene lost 8 bases, with 17 bases spanning the gap. Germline-derived CDR1 and CDR2 are SGHDT and YYEEEE. The CDR3 runs to 14 residues. For the CDR3, the DNA is TGTGCCAGCAGCGTCGGGACGCCGGTTGGTACGCAGTATTTT. Its translation is CASSVGTPVGTQYF.

V and J are TRBV11-2 and TRBJ1-2, with a possible D match to TRBD1 (6 bases). Germline CDR1 and CDR2: SGHAT and FQNNGV. This CDR3 region has 14 residues. The ends were cut back, 4 bases at V and 4 bases at J, with 13 bases in the middle. The CDR3 loop is CASSSGASFYGYTF. The CDR3 DNA follows: TGTGCCAGCAGCTCAGGGGCTTCATTCTATGGCTACACCTTC. The whole variable domain, remainder taken from reference TRBV11-2 and TRBJ1-2, is EAGVAQSPRYKIIEKRQSVAFWCNPISGHATLYWYQQILGQGPKLLIQFQNNGVVDDSQLPKDRFSAERLKGVDSTLKIQPAKLEDSAVYLCASSSGASFYGYTFGSGTRLTVV.

The J gene is TRBJ1-2, the V gene TRBV27; no clear D. CDR3 length: 13 amino acids. V dropped 5 bases and J dropped 8 bases, with 15 bases sitting between them. Germline assignment: CDR1 MNHEY and CDR2 SMNVEV (reference sequence). The CDR3 DNA sequence: TGTGCCAGCAGTCTGGGAGGGCCAAGCGGCTACACCTTC. Translating gives CASSLGGPSGYTF.

The genes are TRBV7-2 and TRBJ2-1, with 10 bases aligning to TRBD2. In germline, CDR1 is SGHTA, CDR2 FQGNSA. After removal of 5 bases from V and 4 bases from J, the junction contained 11 bases not matched to a gene. The CDR3 totals 17 residues. In DNA, the CDR3 is TGTGCCAGCAGCCGCACATCCGGGACTAGCGCATACAATGAGCAGTTCTTC. Translated, it gives CASSRTSGTSAYNEQFF.

CDR3 amino acids: CASKERGNTGELFF. The CDR3 nucleotides are TGTGCCAGCAAGGAAAGGGGAAACACCGGGGAGCTGTTTTTT. This rearrangement joins TRBV14 to TRBJ2-2; tentative D call: TRBD1 (5 bases). V lost 7 bases and J lost 2, with 11 bases in between. This CDR3 is 14 amino acids long. CDR1 and CDR2 from the germline V gene are SGHDN and FVKESK.

The chain links TRBV14 to TRBJ2-7, with 8 bases matching TRBD2. The CDR3 is made up of 15 amino acids. Trimming removed 1 base from V and 0 bases from J; junction bases left unmatched: 2. CDR1 SGHDN and CDR2 FVKESK come from the germline V gene. The CDR3 sequence is CASSQAGGSSYEQYF. The CDR3 DNA reads TGTGCCAGCAGCCAAGCGGGGGGGAGCTCCTACGAGCAGTACTTC.

The chain recombines TRBV21-1 with TRBJ2-5; TRBD1, as called in the table, went unchecked against the DNA. TRBV21-1 is listed as a pseudogene. The CDR3 covers 17 residues. The CDR3 DNA reads TGTGCCAGCAGCAAAAGGATGGGGGGACAGCAGGAAGAGACCCAGTACTTC. Protein product: CASSKRMGGQQEETQYF.

The chain recombines TRBV7-3 with TRBJ2-1; 9 nucleotides agree with TRBD2. The junction had 2 bases not matched to a gene; V was cut back by 2 bases and J by 6 bases. The CDR3 runs 14 residues. The germline V gene encodes CDR1 SGHTA and CDR2 FQGTGA. CDR3 loop: CASSLLAGFNEQFF. In DNA, the CDR3 is TGTGCCAGCAGCTTACTAGCGGGGTTCAATGAGCAGTTCTTC.

The chain carries TRBV7-9 and TRBJ1-1, with D uncertain. The CDR3 length is 13 residues. Trimming took off 2 bases at V and 5 bases at J, with 9 bases between the two ends. The germline gives CDR1 SEHNR, CDR2 FQNEAQ (reference sequence). The CDR3 nucleotides read TGTGCCAGCAGCTTAAGGGTGGATACTGAAGCTTTCTTT. Translated: CASSLRVDTEAFF.

The V and J genes are TRBV27 and TRBJ2-2, with no clear D. CDR1 MNHEY and CDR2 SMNVEV come from the germline V gene (reference sequence). V gave up 5 bases and J gave up 0 bases, with 13 bases separating them. The CDR3 contains 16 residues. This CDR3 reads CASSPGRIANTGELFF. In DNA, the CDR3 is TGTGCCAGCAGTCCAGGACGGATCGCGAACACCGGGGAGCTGTTTTTT.

V is TRBV4-3 and J is TRBJ2-3; D is perhaps TRBD2 (7 bases). This CDR3 has 18 residues. CDR1 and CDR2 (germline): LGHNA, YSLEER. V was pared by 0 bases and J by 1 base, with 17 bases between. The CDR3 protein is CASSQDIYGGPGTDTQYF. CDR3 sequence (DNA): TGCGCCAGCAGCCAAGATATTTACGGGGGGCCGGGCACAGATACGCAGTATTTT.

The CDR3 here is CASSPQPGHNYEQYF. The CDR3 bases are TGTGCCAGTAGTCCTCAGCCGGGACATAATTACGAGCAGTACTTC. The chain carries TRBV19 and TRBJ2-7; D might be TRBD1 (6 bases). This CDR3 contains 15 residues. Germline V lookup: CDR1 LNHDA, CDR2 SQIVND (reference sequence). Trimming stripped 5 bases from V and 4 bases from J, with 18 bases between.

The chain employs TRBV11-1 and TRBJ2-3; D gene unclear. The CDR3 is 14 residues long. V was pared by 5 bases and J by 0 bases, with 9 bases between. The germline CDR1 and CDR2 sequences are SGHAT and FQDESV (reference sequence). The CDR3 sequence: CASSPFLSTDTQYF. The CDR3 nucleotides are TGTGCCAGCAGCCCCTTCCTCAGCACAGATACGCAGTATTTT.

The chain carries TRBV6-6 and TRBJ2-1; tentatively, D is TRBD2 (6 bases). The germline V gene encodes CDR1 MNHNY and CDR2 SVGAGI (reference sequence). V was clipped by 4 bases and J by 0 bases, with 10 bases between them. The CDR3 spans 15 residues. Written as DNA, the CDR3 is TGTGCCAGCAGTTCCGCCGGGAGCTCCTACAATGAGCAGTTCTTC. Protein sequence: CASSSAGSSYNEQFF.

CDR3 coding DNA: TGTGCCATCAGTGAGGAGAGCTCCTACAATGAGCAGTTCTTC. The encoded protein is CAISEESSYNEQFF. V gene TRBV10-3 combines with J gene TRBJ2-1; D call uncertain. Trimming left V 2 bases short and J 0 bases short, with 5 bases between. The CDR3 is 14 amino acids. Germline V lookup: CDR1 ENHRY, CDR2 SYGVKD.